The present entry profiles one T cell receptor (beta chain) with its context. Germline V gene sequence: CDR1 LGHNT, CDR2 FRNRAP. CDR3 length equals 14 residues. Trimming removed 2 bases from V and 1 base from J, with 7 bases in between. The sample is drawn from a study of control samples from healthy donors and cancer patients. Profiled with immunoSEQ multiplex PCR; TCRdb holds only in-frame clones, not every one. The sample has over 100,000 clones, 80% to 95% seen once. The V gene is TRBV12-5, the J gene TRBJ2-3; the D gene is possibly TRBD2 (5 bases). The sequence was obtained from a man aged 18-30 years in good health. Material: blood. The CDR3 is CASGLSGGTDTQYF. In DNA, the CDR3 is TGTGCTAGTGGTTTGTCCGGGGGCACAGATACGCAGTATTTT. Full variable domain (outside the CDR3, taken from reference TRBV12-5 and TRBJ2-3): DARVTQTPRHKVTEMGQEVTMRCQPILGHNTVFWYRQTMMQGLELLAYFRNRAPLDDSGMPKDRFSAEMPDATLATLKIQPSEPRDSAVYFCASGLSGGTDTQYFGPGTRLTVL.